These 8 T cell receptor beta chains originate from one sample sequenced in a study of blood T cell repertoires in COVID-19. Measured with immunoSEQ multiplex PCR; TCRdb has only the in-frame clones, and not every one. The table shows about 210,000 clones, with approximately 75% occurring only once. Sequencing was carried out using PBMCs or T cells enriched from blood (not recorded which). These receptors were collected from a man between 40 and 49 years old who had recovered from COVID-19.

The table lists this clone with a count of one. Relative to the germline gene, one junction end is altered; a read error may explain this. V is TRBV24-1 and J is TRBJ2-1, with D perhaps matching TRBD2 (5 bases). This CDR3 has 12 residues. Germline CDR1 KGHDR, CDR2 SFDVKD. The CDR3 is CATSDPPGKGIF. The DNA for the CDR3 is TGTGCCACCAGTGATCCACCGGGGAAAGGGATCTTC.

This chain connects TRBV24-1 to TRBJ1-2; TRBD1 is a possible D gene (5 bases). The CDR3 length is 15 residues. V lost 4 bases and J 4 bases, leaving 15 bases between the germline ends. The V gene's germline CDR1 is KGHDR and CDR2 SFDVKD. CDR3 DNA: TGTGCCACCAGTGACACCGACGGGGGGATCTATGGCTACACCTTC. Residues: CATSDTDGGIYGYTF.

This chain uses TRBV10-3 with TRBJ2-1; 10 bases are shared with TRBD1. The CDR3 length is 14 residues. Per germline, CDR1 ENHRY and CDR2 SYGVKD. The CDR3 DNA reads TGTGCATCTCTGGGGGACAGGGGTTTCAATGAGCAGTTCTTC. This sequence encodes CASLGDRGFNEQFF.

The gene calls are TRBV5-1 and TRBJ1-1, with 8 nucleotides matching TRBD1. V lost 2 bases, J lost 2 bases, and 5 bases stayed unmatched. CDR1 and CDR2 (germline): SGHRS, YFSETQ. This CDR3 contains 15 residues. In nucleotides, the CDR3 is TGCGCCAGCAGCTTACAGGGGGTCGGTAACACTGAAGCTTTCTTT. Protein sequence: CASSLQGVGNTEAFF.

The CDR3 reads CASIPGTGAYNEQFF. The CDR3 coding sequence is TGCGCCAGCATCCCCGGGACAGGGGCCTACAATGAGCAGTTCTTC. V and J are TRBV5-1 and TRBJ2-1; 10 positions agree with TRBD1. This CDR3 spans 15 amino acids. Trimming at V came to 6 bases and at J to 2 bases, leaving 5 bases not matched to a gene. Germline V gene lookup returns CDR1 SGHRS and CDR2 YFSETQ.

This rearrangement joins TRBV10-1 to TRBJ2-3; D might be TRBD2 (6 bases). V lost 3 bases to trimming and J lost 0 bases, with 10 bases between them. The CDR3 consists of 15 residues. Per germline, CDR1 WNHNN and CDR2 SYGVQD (reference sequence). For the CDR3, the DNA is TGCGCCAGCAGTGATATAGCGGATAGCACAGATACGCAGTATTTT. Its translation: CASSDIADSTDTQYF.

The J gene is TRBJ1-6, the V gene TRBV4-1, with 8 bases fitting TRBD1. This CDR3 spans 14 amino acids. V shed 4 bases and J 8 bases; nucleotides not matched to a gene: 4. Germline V CDR1 and CDR2: MGHRA, YSYEKL. The CDR3 protein is CASSPGQGYSPLHF. As DNA, the CDR3 is TGCGCCAGCAGCCCTGGACAGGGTTATTCACCCCTCCACTTT.

This chain links TRBV9 with TRBJ1-6; TRBD1 matches 10 bases. With 3 bases clipped from V and 0 bases from J, the junction kept 3 bases outside the gene matches. The CDR3 runs to 17 residues. Germline assignment: CDR1 SGDLS and CDR2 YYNGEE. CDR3 loop: CASSEDRGSSYNSPLHF. The CDR3 nucleotides are TGTGCCAGCAGCGAGGACAGGGGGAGCTCCTATAATTCACCCCTCCACTTT.